The T cell receptor (beta chain) under discussion was sequenced for a study of vaccination and CD4 T cells after COVID-19. On the study more broadly: Stimuli were overlapping spike peptide pools of SARS-CoV-2 and three common cold coronaviruses (HCoV-NL63, HCoV-OC43, HCoV-229E).

This CDR3 is built from 12 residues. Germline CDR1 reads DFQATT; CDR2 reads SNEGSKA (reference sequence). Trimming removed 2 bases at V and 8 bases at J, with 11 bases between. Cultured CD4+ T cell DNA underwent sequencing with the Oncomine TCR Beta short-read assay. A single record per CDR3 protein comes from TCRdb applying MiXCR to the PCR reads. The sample carries 4,000 or so distinct CDR3 sequences, about 30% recorded once. Regarding treatment: approximately nine-day PBMC culture with coronavirus spike peptide pools or control peptides (ViraFEST assay). Pre-COVID-19 pandemic sampling (2011-2018) yielded the unexposed donor's CD4+ T cells. Cell culture was performed with two million PBMCs per well in the presence of 8.5 to 10 IU/ml IL-2 and 10 ug/ml peptide pools. Study-wide findings and caveats: The rise in median SARS-CoV-2-reactive clonotypes, from roughly 21 to 40, was not significant.

For this clonotype: Its antigen is unknown. A read error may explain this, as a much larger clone is one base away.

The sequencing input was CD4+ T cells from blood, cultured in vitro. This receptor was obtained from a human donor in good health. The genes are TRBV20-1 and TRBJ2-3; the D gene is possibly TRBD2 (6 bases). CDR3 coding DNA: TGCAGTGCTAGACACCTGGGGGGTACGCAGTATTTT. It yields the protein CSARHLGGTQYF.